Below, 5 T cell receptor beta chains from the same sample are listed, as sequenced in a study of T-cell reconstitution after alpha-beta-depleted transplantation in children. This sample's TCRbeta library carried unique molecular identifier barcodes. TCRdb used MiXCR to reprocess the PCR reads, holding one entry per CDR3 protein. The data contain approximately 800,000 distinct CDR3 sequences, about 16% of them seen just once; the ten biggest clones take up under 6%. This material consisted of PBMCs, mostly from graft donor cells, taken 360 days after TCRalphabeta/CD19-depleted stem cell transplant. The receptors originated from a male patient aged 10 to 17 who had a stem cell transplant for acute lymphoblastic leukemia, so the T cells may come from the graft donor.

This chain joins TRBV5-1 and TRBJ2-7, with 10 bases aligning to TRBD2. Trimming cost V 1 base and J 3 bases; bases outside gene matches: 4. Germline assignment: CDR1 SGHRS and CDR2 YFSETQ. There are 15 residues in the CDR3. The CDR3 loop reads CASSLYLAGVYEQYF. The CDR3 DNA is TGCGCCAGCAGCTTGTACCTAGCGGGAGTCTACGAGCAGTACTTC.

In this sample, this clonotype turned up a few times. CDR3 amino acids: CSARSSGASYNEQFF. The DNA of the CDR3 is TGCAGTGCTAGGTCATCAGGGGCCTCCTACAATGAGCAGTTCTTC. The chain employs TRBV20-1 and TRBJ2-1, with D possibly being TRBD1 (6 bases). This CDR3 is built from 15 residues. Germline V gene data show CDR1 as DFQATT and CDR2 as SNEGSKA (reference sequence). Trimming removed 3 bases from V and 0 bases from J, with 12 bases in between.

The rearrangement uses TRBV20-1 and TRBJ2-7; D is perhaps TRBD1 (6 bases). V was shortened by 5 bases and J by 0 bases, with 17 bases between the two germline ends. The germline V gene has CDR1 DFQATT and CDR2 SNEGSKA (reference sequence). This CDR3 is built from 15 residues. The DNA of the CDR3 is TGCAGTGCTGCGGACAGACGAACTATCTCCTACGAGCAGTACTTC. This encodes CSAADRRTISYEQYF.

The table lists this clonotype with many counts. The gene calls are TRBV20-1 and TRBJ2-7; D might be TRBD2 (6 bases). CDR1 and CDR2 from the germline V gene are DFQATT and SNEGSKA (reference sequence). The germline V and J ends were trimmed by 4 bases and 2 bases, with 9 bases remaining between them. This CDR3 spans 12 amino acids. The CDR3 spells CSAIAETYEQYF. DNA of the CDR3: TGCAGTGCTATAGCGGAGACCTACGAGCAGTACTTC.

Comment on this clonotype: A much more abundant neighbour one base away suggests this may be a read error. The chain combines TRBV27 with TRBJ1-2; 9 positions agree with TRBD1. The germline gives CDR1 MNHEY, CDR2 SMNVEV (reference sequence). The CDR3 is made up of 15 amino acids. The CDR3 sequence is CSSSFLTGGTYGYTF. CDR3 bases: TGTTCCAGCAGTTTTCTTACAGGGGGCACCTATGGCTACACCTTC.